This T cell receptor (beta chain) derives from a study of blood T cell repertoires in COVID-19. Study background: Whether acute or convalescent, the COVID-19 samples came from the United States, Italy and Spain. From T cells, B-cell-depleted T cells, or PBMCs came the material, which was cDNA or gDNA.

In the authors' methods: Amplifying reference gene primers gave estimates of nucleated cell counts. Libraries were prepared by immunoSEQ multiplex PCR; TCRdb keeps only in-frame clonotypes and omits some of them. The DNA gave D and trimming, while V, J and clone size come from that table. The sample has approximately 110,000 clones; 80% to 90% are singletons. After removal of 5 bases from V and 6 bases from J, the junction contained 5 bases not matched to a gene. CDR3 length equals 14 residues. The germline CDR1 and CDR2 sequences are MDHEN and SYDVKM. The chain combines TRBV28 with TRBJ2-2, with 8 bases that match TRBD1. The origin of this receptor is a woman between 50 and 59 years old with active or convalescent COVID-19. Material: peripheral blood. The CDR3 sequence: CASSPGQDPGELFF. CDR3 DNA sequence: TGTGCCAGCAGTCCGGGACAGGATCCCGGGGAGCTGTTTTTT.